This T cell receptor beta chain was found in a study of T cells in localized non-small cell lung cancer. Study observations and caveats: Clonality peaked in uninvolved adjacent lung rather than tumor.

Trimming removed 5 bases from V and 5 bases from J, with 10 bases in between. This CDR3 has 13 residues. Germline loops: CDR1 LNHDA, CDR2 SQIVND (reference sequence). In the case of this clone: As yet, its antigen is unknown.

The method was immunoSEQ multiplex PCR; TCRdb's version includes in-frame clones alone and lacks a portion of them. The profile shows roughly 15,000 clones, around 90% of them singletons. V and J are TRBV19 and TRBJ1-5; D uncertain. The material sequenced was peripheral blood mononuclear cells, taken before any cancer treatment. The TCR comes from a woman aged 35 to 69 with stage III lung adenocarcinoma. The CDR3 coding sequence is TGTGCCAGTAGTCTTAGGGAATATCAGCCCCAGCATTTT. Encoded protein: CASSLREYQPQHF.